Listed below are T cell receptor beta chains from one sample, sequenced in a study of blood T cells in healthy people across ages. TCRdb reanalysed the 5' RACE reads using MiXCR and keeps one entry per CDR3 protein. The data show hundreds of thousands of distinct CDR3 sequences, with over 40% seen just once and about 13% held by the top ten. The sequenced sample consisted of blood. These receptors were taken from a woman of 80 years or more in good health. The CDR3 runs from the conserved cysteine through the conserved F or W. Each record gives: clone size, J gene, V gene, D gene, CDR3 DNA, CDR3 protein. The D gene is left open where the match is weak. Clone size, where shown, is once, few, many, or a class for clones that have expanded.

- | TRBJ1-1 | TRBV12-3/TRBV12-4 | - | TGTGCCAGCGAACGCAGGAAATACATGAACACTGAAGCTTTCTTT | CASERRKYMNTEAFF
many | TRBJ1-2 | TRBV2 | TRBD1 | TGTGCCAGCACCCAGACAGGGTATGGCTACACCTTC | CASTQTGYGYTF
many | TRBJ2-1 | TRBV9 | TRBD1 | TGTGCCAGCAGCGCCCCCGGGACAGGGGGATACAATGAGCAGTTCTTC | CASSAPGTGGYNEQFF
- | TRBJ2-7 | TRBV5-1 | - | TGCGCCAGCGGCGCGAGTTTGGCCTACAATGAGCAGTACTTC | CASGASLAYNEQYF
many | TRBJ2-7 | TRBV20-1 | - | TGCAGTGCTAGGGCAGGGGTCCACGAGCAGTACTTC | CSARAGVHEQYF
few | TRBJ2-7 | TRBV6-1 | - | TGTGCCACCAACTCGTACGAGCAGTACTTC | CATNSYEQYF
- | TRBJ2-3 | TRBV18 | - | TGTGCCAGCTCACAAACCCCTGGCGAGTTTGCAGATACGCAGTATTTT | CASSQTPGEFADTQYF
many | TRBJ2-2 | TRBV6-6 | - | TGTGCCAGCAGCGATACCCGGAAGACCGGGGAGCTGTTTTTT | CASSDTRKTGELFF
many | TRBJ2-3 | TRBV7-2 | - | TGTGCCAGCAGCCCCATGGCGGGGGCCCGCACAGATACGCAGTATTTT | CASSPMAGARTDTQYF
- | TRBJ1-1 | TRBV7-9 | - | TGTGCCAGCAGCTTAACCGACAGAGTCGGAGTATCTTTCTTT | CASSLTDRVGVSFF
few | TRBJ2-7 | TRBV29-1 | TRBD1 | TGCAGCGTTGAGGCTGTGGGACAGGGGATTTACGAGCAGTACTTC | CSVEAVGQGIYEQYF
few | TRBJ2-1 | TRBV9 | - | TGTGCCAGCAGCGGAAGGGTTGCGGGTGCCAATGAGCAGTTCTTC | CASSGRVAGANEQFF
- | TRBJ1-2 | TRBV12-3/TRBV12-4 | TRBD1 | TGTGCCAGCAGTTTTGGACCGGGACAGGAGGGAGGTTATGGCTACACCTTC | CASSFGPGQEGGYGYTF
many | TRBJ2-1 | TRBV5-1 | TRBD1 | TGCGCCAGCAGCCCCTTCCGGGACAGGGGACACAATGAGCAGTTCTTC | CASSPFRDRGHNEQFF
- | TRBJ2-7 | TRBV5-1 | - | TGCGCCAGCAGCTTGGTTCCGGACAGCTCCTACGAGCAGTACTTC | CASSLVPDSSYEQYF
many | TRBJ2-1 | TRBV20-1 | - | TGCAGTGCTAGAGAGGCTACAGGGATGGGCAATGAGCAGTTCTTC | CSAREATGMGNEQFF
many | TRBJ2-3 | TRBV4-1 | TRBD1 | TGCGCCAGCAGGGACAGGCCGGCAGATACGCAGTATTTT | CASRDRPADTQYF
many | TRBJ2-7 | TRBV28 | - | TGTGCCAGCAGTACCGGGTGGTACGAGCAGTACTTC | CASSTGWYEQYF
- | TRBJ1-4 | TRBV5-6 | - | TGTGCCAGCAGCTTGGGACCAGTTGCAACTAATGAAAAACTGTTTTTT | CASSLGPVATNEKLFF
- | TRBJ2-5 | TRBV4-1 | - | TGCGCCAGCAGCCAACTTATTGTGGGTTACAATGAGCAGTACTTC | CASSQLIVGYNEQYF
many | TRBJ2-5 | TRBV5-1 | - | TGCGCCAGCAGCATAGTGCCCCAAGAGACCCAGTACTTC | CASSIVPQETQYF
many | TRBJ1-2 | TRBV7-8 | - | TGTGCCAGCAGCTTAGCGGGTGGGTCCCGAAACTATGGCTACACCTTC | CASSLAGGSRNYGYTF
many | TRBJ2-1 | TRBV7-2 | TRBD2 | TGTGCCAGCAGCTTAGGAGCGGGAGTAGTTGAGGAGCAGTTCTTC | CASSLGAGVVEEQFF
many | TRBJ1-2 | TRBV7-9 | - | TGTGCCAGCAGCTTAGAAGTCGGCCGGTCTGGCTACACCTTC | CASSLEVGRSGYTF
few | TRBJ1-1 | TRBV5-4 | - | TGTGCCACCAAAGCCTTGAACACTGAAGCTTTCTTT | CATKALNTEAFF
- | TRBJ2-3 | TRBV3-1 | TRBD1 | TGTGCCAGCCGGGGCCAAACACGGGACAGGCCGTGGGATTCGCAGTATTTT | CASRGQTRDRPWDSQYF
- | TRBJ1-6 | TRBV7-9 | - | TGTGCCAGCAGCTTAGCCGCCACCAATTCACCCCTCCACTTT | CASSLAATNSPLHF
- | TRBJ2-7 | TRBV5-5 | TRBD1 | TGTGTCAGCAGCTTGTACAGGGGCTCCTACGAGCAGTACTTC | CVSSLYRGSYEQYF
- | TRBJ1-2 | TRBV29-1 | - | TGCAGCGTTGGACCAGGGGATGGCTACACCTTC | CSVGPGDGYTF
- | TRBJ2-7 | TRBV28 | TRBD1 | TGTGCCAGCTCAGAACAGGGGCATGACGAGCAGTACTTC | CASSEQGHDEQYF
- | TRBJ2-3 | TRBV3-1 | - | TGTGCCAGCAGCCAACTGGTCCTCACAGATACGCAGTATTTT | CASSQLVLTDTQYF
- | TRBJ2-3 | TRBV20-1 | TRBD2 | TGCAGTGCGAGAGTGGTCGGGAGGGCCAAAGATACGCAGTATTTT | CSARVVGRAKDTQYF
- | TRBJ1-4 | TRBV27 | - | TGTGCCAGCAGTAGAACAGGGTTATGGGATGAAAAACTGTTTTTT | CASSRTGLWDEKLFF
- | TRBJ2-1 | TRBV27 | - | TGTGCCAGCCGTTCACTTAGTTTCAATGAGCAGTTCTTC | CASRSLSFNEQFF
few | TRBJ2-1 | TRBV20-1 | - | TGCAGTGCTAGAACGAGTACAGGAATCCAGGGCAATGAGCAGTTCTTC | CSARTSTGIQGNEQFF
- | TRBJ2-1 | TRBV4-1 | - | TGCGCCAGCAGCCAAGACCCCGGGAACAATGAGCAGTTCTTC | CASSQDPGNNEQFF
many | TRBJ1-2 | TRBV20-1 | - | TGCCGAGACCCGCACAGGGCGTATGGCTACACCTTC | CRDPHRAYGYTF
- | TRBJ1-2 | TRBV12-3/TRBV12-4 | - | TGTGCCAGCAGTGGACAGTTATCCTGTGGCTACACCTTC | CASSGQLSCGYTF
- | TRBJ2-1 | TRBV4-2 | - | TGTGCCAGCAGCCAAGGCCAGGTCTACAATGAGCAGTTCTTC | CASSQGQVYNEQFF
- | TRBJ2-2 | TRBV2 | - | TGTGCCAGCTCGGGGGACAGCGGGGAGCTGTTTTTT | CASSGDSGELFF
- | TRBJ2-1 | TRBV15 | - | TGTGCCACCAGCAGGGGCGTTGGCTTGGATGAGCAGTTCTTC | CATSRGVGLDEQFF
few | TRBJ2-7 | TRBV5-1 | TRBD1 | TGCGCCAGCAGCCAGGACAGGGGCACCTACGAGCAGTACTTC | CASSQDRGTYEQYF
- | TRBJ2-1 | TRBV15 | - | TGTGCCACCAGCATAGGATACAATGAGCAGTTCTTC | CATSIGYNEQFF
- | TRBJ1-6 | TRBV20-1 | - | TGCAGTGGTCGAGCCCGGTACAGCTCCTATAATTCACCCCTCCACTTT | CSGRARYSSYNSPLHF
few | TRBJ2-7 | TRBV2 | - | TGTGCCAGCAAGGGGTTCGACGAGCAGTACTTC | CASKGFDEQYF
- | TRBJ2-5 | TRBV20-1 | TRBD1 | TGCAGCTTGGACAGGGTTCAAGAGACCCAGTACTTC | CSLDRVQETQYF
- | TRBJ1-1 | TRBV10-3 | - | TGTGCCATCAGTGATTCGGGTGGGGGGTGTGAAGCTTTCTTT | CAISDSGGGCEAFF
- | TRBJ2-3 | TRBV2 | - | TGTGCCAGCAGCGACGGACGCACAGATACGCAGTATTTT | CASSDGRTDTQYF
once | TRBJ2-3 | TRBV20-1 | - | TGCAGTGTAAAGCGGTACGAAGCCACAGATACGCAGTATTTT | CSVKRYEATDTQYF
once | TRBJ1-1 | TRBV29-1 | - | TGCAGCGTTGTAGTGAGGGGTGGAGTCACTGAAGCTTTCTTT | CSVVVRGGVTEAFF
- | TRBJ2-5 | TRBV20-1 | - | TGCAGTGCTAGAGAAGCAACCGGGGCCGGGGAGACCCAGTACTTC | CSAREATGAGETQYF
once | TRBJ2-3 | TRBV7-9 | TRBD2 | TGCGCCAGCAGCCCCCTAGCGGGACCTCTCACAGATACGCAGTATTTT | CASSPLAGPLTDTQYF
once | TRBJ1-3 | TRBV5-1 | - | TGCGCCAGCAGCCCAGTGGGCTACTCTGGAAACACCATATATTTT | CASSPVGYSGNTIYF
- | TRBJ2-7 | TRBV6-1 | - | TGTGCCAGCAGCCCGGGGGTAAATTACGAGCAGTACTTC | CASSPGVNYEQYF
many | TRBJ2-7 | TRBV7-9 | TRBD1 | TGTGCCAGCAGCCCCCACACAGGGGGCGCTGGTTCCTACGAGCAGTACTTC | CASSPHTGGAGSYEQYF
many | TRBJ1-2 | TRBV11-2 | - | TGTGCCAGCAGCTATGGACCGGGCTCCAACTATGGCTACACCTTC | CASSYGPGSNYGYTF
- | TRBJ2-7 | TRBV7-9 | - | TGTGCCTCCAGAGTACGGGGGGCAAGTATCTACGAGCAGTACTTC | CASRVRGASIYEQYF
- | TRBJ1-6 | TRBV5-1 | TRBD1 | TGCGCCAGCAATCCTGGACAGGTCCTTTCGGATTCACCCCTCCACTTT | CASNPGQVLSDSPLHF
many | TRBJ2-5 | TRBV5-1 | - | TGCGCCAGCAGCTTGGGTACCACTGAGTTGGAGACCCAGTACTTC | CASSLGTTELETQYF